This T cell receptor beta chain is drawn from a study of Graves' ophthalmopathy and Graves' hyperthyroidism. Hyperthyroidism counted as stable given no ophthalmopathy within 18 months of follow-up. Newly diagnosed hyperthyroidism donors, aged 18 to 65, duration under 2 months. Researchers turned away patients with other autoimmune diseases, uncontrolled infections, pregnancy or lactation. Amplification targeted the TCR beta CDR3 regions, with RNA transcripts as the source material. The workflow started with a first-round RT-PCR run with HTBI primers and then moved on to a second-round multiplex PCR. TCRdb independently ran MiXCR on the multiplex PCR reads; one entry per CDR3 protein. The table lists under 800,000 distinct CDR3 sequences, over 20% of them singletons. This clonotype was counted many times. Sequencing was carried out using peripheral blood. This sequence was found in a woman younger than 35 with stable Graves' hyperthyroidism. Some clones in this sample may be carry-over from other donors' samples.

CDR3 amino acids: CASGLVPPYGYTF. The CDR3 coding sequence is TGTGCTAGTGGTTTGGTACCCCCTTATGGCTACACCTTC. The V and J genes are TRBV12-5 and TRBJ1-2; D not certain. Trimming took 0 bases from V and 5 from J, leaving 7 bases between them. This CDR3 has 13 amino acids. Germline assignment: CDR1 LGHNT and CDR2 FRNRAP.